Listed here are 17 T cell receptor beta chains from one sample, sequenced in a study of response to subunit inactivated influenza vaccine. Each CDR3 protein gets one entry after TCRdb re-called the RT-PCR reads with MiXCR. This table has around 760,000 distinct CDR3 sequences, approximately 15% appearing once. This specimen was PBMCs from blood, taken approximately 15 days before vaccination. The receptors here all came from a man aged 50 to 60 who received an inactivated influenza vaccine.

The rearrangement uses TRBV11-3 and TRBJ2-5; 9 nucleotides agree with TRBD2. This CDR3 is 14 amino acids long. V was clipped by 1 base and J by 5 bases; unmatched bases: 2. Germline V gives CDR1 SGHNT, CDR2 YENEEA. As DNA, the CDR3 is TGTGCCAGCAGCTTAGGCGGACTAGCGGAGACCCAGTACTTC. Translated: CASSLGGLAETQYF.

This clonotype was detected ten times or more. The chain links TRBV20-1 to TRBJ1-5; no clear D. Looked up from germline, CDR1 is DFQATT and CDR2 is SNEGSKA (reference sequence). CDR3 length: 13 residues. V was clipped by 1 base and J by 3 bases, with 7 bases between them. The CDR3 spells CSARGTFNQPQHF. The DNA for the CDR3 is TGCAGTGCTAGAGGGACCTTCAATCAGCCCCAGCATTTT.

The chain couples TRBV11-2 to TRBJ2-1; 10 bases match TRBD2. CDR1 and CDR2 from the germline V gene are SGHAT and FQNNGV. After removal of 5 bases from V and 0 bases from J, the junction contained 13 bases not matched to a gene. This CDR3 has 19 residues. The CDR3 DNA follows: TGTGCCAGCAGCCTTCGGGTAGCGGGGGGTCTGAGCTCCTACAATGAGCAGTTCTTC. It encodes CASSLRVAGGLSSYNEQFF. Based on the CDR3 plus reference TRBV11-2 and TRBJ2-1, the full variable domain is EAGVAQSPRYKIIEKRQSVAFWCNPISGHATLYWYQQILGQGPKLLIQFQNNGVVDDSQLPKDRFSAERLKGVDSTLKIQPAKLEDSAVYLCASSLRVAGGLSSYNEQFFGPGTRLTVL.

In this sample, this clonotype turned up a few times. The rearrangement joins TRBV28 to TRBJ1-1; 8 nucleotides match TRBD1. CDR3 length: 16 amino acids. The V segment lost 6 bases and the J segment 5 bases; nucleotides outside the gene matches: 14. The germline gives CDR1 MDHEN, CDR2 SYDVKM. CDR3 protein: CASRPGWDRFFTEAFF. In DNA, the CDR3 is TGTGCCAGCAGACCTGGATGGGACAGGTTTTTTACTGAAGCTTTCTTT.

This clonotype was found a few times. The CDR3 DNA reads TGTGCCAGCAGTAAATGGGACGGAATGTTAAGCTCTGGGGCCAACGTCCTGACTTTC. This encodes CASSKWDGMLSSGANVLTF. The chain employs TRBV6-1 and TRBJ2-6, with D possibly being TRBD1 or TRBD2 (5 bases each). The germline V gene encodes CDR1 MNHNS and CDR2 SASEGT. CDR3 length equals 19 residues. V dropped 5 bases and J dropped 0 bases, with 20 bases sitting between them.

In its sample, this clonotype was seen a few times. The genes are TRBV20-1 and TRBJ2-3, with 12 bases identical to TRBD2. The CDR3 loop spans 17 amino acids. J lost 2 bases, V lost 2 bases, and 8 bases had no gene match. Looked up from germline, CDR1 is DFQATT and CDR2 is SNEGSKA (reference sequence). The CDR3 loop is CSARLLAGGRITDTQYF. In DNA form, the CDR3 reads TGCAGTGCTAGACTACTAGCGGGAGGCCGGATCACAGATACGCAGTATTTT.

V is TRBV15 and J is TRBJ2-5; D uncertain. In germline, CDR1 is LNHNV, CDR2 YYDKDF (reference sequence). The CDR3 runs 15 residues. Trimming left V 2 bases short and J 2 bases short, with 12 bases between. In DNA, the CDR3 is TGTGCCACCAGCAGACTCCCGTGGCCACAAGAGACCCAGTACTTC. Its protein product is CATSRLPWPQETQYF.

This clonotype was detected ten times or more. CDR3 nucleotide sequence: TGTGCCAGCAGTCGGGACGGCCTCAATCAGCCCCAGCATTTT. This codes for CASSRDGLNQPQHF. The gene calls are TRBV12-3 or TRBV12-4 and TRBJ1-5; D perhaps matches TRBD1 (5 bases). Trimming removed 5 bases at V and 3 bases at J, with 11 bases between. This CDR3 has 14 amino acids.

This clonotype has a handful of counts. The gene calls are TRBV7-8 and TRBJ2-5; 7 bases align to TRBD1. The germline CDR1 and CDR2 sequences are SGHVS and FQNEAQ. V gave up 1 base and J gave up 2 bases; unmatched junction bases: 4. The CDR3 runs to 15 residues. The chain's CDR3 is CASSLGDRAQETQYF. CDR3 bases: TGTGCCAGCAGCTTAGGTGACAGGGCACAAGAGACCCAGTACTTC.

The chain uses TRBV12-3 or TRBV12-4 and TRBJ2-7, with D perhaps TRBD2 (6 bases). The V and J ends lost 6 bases and 5 bases respectively, with 11 bases between them. The CDR3 consists of 12 residues. The CDR3 protein is CASSARENEQYF. The CDR3 nucleotides read TGTGCCAGCAGCGCTCGGGAGAACGAGCAGTACTTC.

The chain recombines TRBV14 with TRBJ2-7, with a weak D call TRBD2 (6 bases). The CDR3 spans 14 residues. Germline V CDR1 and CDR2: SGHDN, FVKESK. V lost 1 base to trimming and J lost 2 bases, with 9 bases between them. Here the CDR3 DNA reads TGTGCCAGCAGCCAAGGATTAGCGGCCTACGAGCAGTACTTC. The encoded protein is CASSQGLAAYEQYF.

V and J are TRBV9 and TRBJ2-5, with TRBD2 matching 9 bases. This CDR3 contains 16 residues. The V and J ends lost 0 bases and 2 bases, in that order; junction bases with no gene match: 5. Germline loops: CDR1 SGDLS, CDR2 YYNGEE. CDR3 nucleotide sequence: TGTGCCAGCAGCGTAGAGCTAGCGGGATCTCAAGAGACCCAGTACTTC. Protein product: CASSVELAGSQETQYF.

In this sample, this clonotype turned up many times. J is TRBJ1-1 and V is TRBV3-1; no clear D gene. Looked up from germline, CDR1 is LGHDT and CDR2 is YNNKEL (reference sequence). The CDR3 has 14 residues. The V end lost 4 bases, the J end lost 5 bases, and 14 bases lay between the germline ends. The CDR3 sequence: CASSPPTLPTEAFF. CDR3 in DNA: TGTGCCAGCAGCCCTCCGACACTGCCAACTGAAGCTTTCTTT.

The gene calls are TRBV27 and TRBJ2-3, with 7 bases matching TRBD2. The germline gives CDR1 MNHEY, CDR2 SMNVEV (reference sequence). J lost 8 bases, V lost 5 bases, and 4 bases had no gene match. This CDR3 is built from 12 residues. The CDR3 DNA reads TGTGCCAGCAGTCATGGGGGGGGTACGCAGTATTTT. Encoded protein: CASSHGGGTQYF.

The rearrangement links TRBV12-3 or TRBV12-4 to TRBJ1-1; D gene ambiguous. The length of the CDR3 is 12 residues. The V end lost 4 bases, the J end lost 4 bases, and 7 bases lay between the germline ends. The CDR3 reads CASSSRATEAFF. The CDR3 DNA reads as TGTGCCAGCAGTTCCCGTGCCACTGAAGCTTTCTTT.

This clonotype showed up many times. The J gene is TRBJ1-4, the V gene TRBV7-2; D remains unclear. This CDR3 comprises 17 residues. Trimming left V 2 bases short and J 0 bases short, with 13 bases between. Germline CDR1 is SGHTA and CDR2 is FQGNSA. CDR3 loop: CASSLFALAATNEKLFF. CDR3 sequence (DNA): TGTGCCAGCAGCTTATTTGCGTTGGCGGCAACTAATGAAAAACTGTTTTTT.

The CDR3 nucleotides read TGTGCCAGCAGCGGTAGACAGGGGGATTGCAATCAGCCCCAGCATTTT. Amino acid sequence: CASSGRQGDCNQPQHF. V gene TRBV21-1 combines with J gene TRBJ1-5; the table gives TRBD1 as D, unverified against the DNA. TRBV21-1 is reported as a pseudogene. The CDR3 runs to 16 residues.